This T cell receptor (beta chain) is drawn from a study of CD8 T cells in ankylosing spondylitis. Study-wide points: Earlier reports found some motif variants in synovial fluid and blood in reactive arthritis. What seemed typical of ankylosing spondylitis blood was a TCR beta motif built from eight highly homologous variants.

V was trimmed by 3 bases and J by 4 bases, leaving 13 bases between them. The CDR3 covers 14 residues. TCR beta libraries were made by quantitative 5'-RACE with molecular barcodes. TCRdb called the 5' RACE reads again in MiXCR, with one record for every CDR3 protein. The data contain 130,000 or so distinct CDR3 sequences, roughly 7.3% of them singletons. There are many counts of this clonotype. Its antigen is as yet unknown. This TCR was recovered from a male donor with ankylosing spondylitis or in good health (not recorded which). The chain employs TRBV12-3 or TRBV12-4 and TRBJ2-7; D is tentatively TRBD1 or TRBD2 (5 bases each). Sequencing used blood, either unsorted or a sorted T cell fraction (not recorded which). CDR3 sequence (DNA): TGTGCCAGCAGTTTGTCGGGGCTAGCTTACGAGCAGTACTTC. This codes for CASSLSGLAYEQYF.